The clone carrying this T cell receptor (beta chain) was found a few times. Seattle patients were enrolled during active infection and followed longitudinally. These data originate in a study of blood T cell repertoires in COVID-19. Study in general: COVID-19 samples, acute and convalescent, were from the United States, Italy and Spain. PBMCs, B-cell-depleted T cells, or T cells provided the cDNA or gDNA that made up the material.

Trimming took off 0 bases at V and 4 bases at J, with 8 bases between the two ends. The CDR3 is made up of 14 amino acids. In germline, CDR1 is SGDLS, CDR2 YYNGEE. Per the authors' pipeline: How many nucleated cells were present was estimated from reference gene primer amplification. Data came from immunoSEQ multiplex PCR; TCRdb stores just in-frame clones and leaves some out. V and J calls and clone size are as listed in that table; D and trimming were resolved from the DNA. The data show roughly 460,000 clones, with about 90% seen just once and roughly 0.84% held by the top ten. The genes are TRBV9 and TRBJ2-4, with D possibly being TRBD2 (6 bases). The TCR comes from a man between 18 and 29 years old with COVID-19, enrolled during active disease. Sequencing was carried out using peripheral blood. The CDR3 loop is CASSVGSGKNIQYF. CDR3 DNA sequence: TGTGCCAGCAGCGTAGGTAGCGGAAAAAACATTCAGTACTTC.